Included here is one TCR beta chain sequence, with context. This sample is part of a study of blood T cell repertoires in COVID-19. At the level of the study: Both acute and convalescent COVID-19 samples were obtained from the United States, Italy and Spain. T cells, B-cell-depleted T cells, or PBMCs supplied cDNA or gDNA.

In the authors' workflow: Nucleated cell number was recorded as an estimate derived from reference gene primer amplification. Data came from immunoSEQ multiplex PCR; TCRdb stores just in-frame clones and leaves some out. V and J calls plus clone size are reproduced from that table; the DNA served to infer D and trimming. The sample yields 270,000 or so clones, about 89% seen once. The source of this sequence is a man aged 35 to 55 with active or convalescent COVID-19. The specimen was peripheral blood.

The CDR3 region is CASSLDQGDTQYF. DNA for the CDR3: TGTGCCAGCAGCTTGGATCAGGGAGATACGCAGTATTTT. J is TRBJ2-3 and V is TRBV11-2; possible D gene TRBD1, 5 bases. V lost 3 bases and J 5 bases, leaving 9 bases between the germline ends. CDR1 and CDR2 from the germline V gene are SGHAT and FQNNGV. The CDR3 is made up of 13 amino acids.